This TCR beta chain was documented in a study of CD8 T cells in Susac syndrome (dated by TCRdb to the late 2010s). Concerning the study at large: Repertoire sequencing was used to test whether CD8+ T cell activation and differentiation in Susac syndrome was antigen driven. Clonality of the CD8+ T cell repertoire was compared between eleven to twelve healthy donors, approximately 14 Susac syndrome patients and fewer than 16 multiple sclerosis patients.

Summary of the overall study and its limitations: The number of individuals in the TCR sequencing and HLA analysis was acknowledged as relatively small.

RNA was extracted with the RNeasy kit and roughly 0.45 to 1 ug was reverse transcribed using random hexamers. The immunoSEQ multiplex PCR assay, covering 54 Vbeta and 13 Jbeta segments, was used to amplify TCR beta CDR3 regions. PCR amplification bias was corrected using a synthetic template baseline for primer optimization and computational correction. Regarding the original processing steps: Reads were assigned to V, D and J genes according to IMGT and analyzed in immunoSEQ Analyzer, with only productive sequences retained. Clonality was computed as one minus Shannon entropy normalized by log2 of the number of productive unique sequences. Public and private clones were assessed among the 100 most prevalent clones of each patient and control. Susac-specific clones were defined as absent from healthy and MS cohorts, 1052 published viral clones and other ImmuneACCESS disease sequences. The public reads were run again by TCRdb, first through fastp at Q25 and then through MiXCR, and only productive beta chains were kept. Entries are consolidated by CDR3 protein sequence, retaining the most common genes and DNA. For this entry, the V and J calls and clone size follow TCRdb and not the study's own pipeline. Across this sample there are about 290,000 distinct CDR3 sequences, with roughly 90% seen only once. 0.18% of the sample comes from the top ten.

Comments on this clonotype: Its antigen has not been determined. The record has no base qualities; no much larger clone is one base away.

Reading from cysteine to phenylalanine, the CDR3 counts 12 amino acids. The kept DNA is CDR3 alone, 36 bases in frame from the first base. CDR1 and CDR2 (SGDLS, YYNGEE) derive from the germline V gene. V sheds 0 bases and J sheds 6 bases, leaving 6 bases between their ends. Peripheral blood CD8+ and CD4+ T cells from healthy donors, Susac syndrome patients and multiple sclerosis patients were profiled using high-throughput TCR beta sequencing. The multiple sclerosis controls were treatment-naive patients who had stable or active relapsing-remitting disease and met the revised McDonald criteria. Bulk CD8+ and CD4+ T cells were purified by magnetic negative isolation, while CD8+ TEMRA cells were enriched using FACS. Blood was collected in EDTA tubes and processed within 24 hours, with PBMCs isolated through density gradient centrifugation. PBMCs intended for TCR sequencing were frozen in liquid nitrogen and were later thawed in a 37 degrees C water bath. The sorted or isolated CD4+, CD8+ and CD8+ TEMRA cells reached a purity of at least 90%.

The sample comprised CD8+ T cells from PBMCs. The chain couples TRBV9 to TRBJ1-2; no D segment can be confidently identified. The receptor was derived from a human donor with multiple sclerosis. CDR3 protein: CASSVVAHGYTF. The DNA is TGTGCCAGCAGCGTAGTTGCCCATGGCTACACCTTC.